This T cell receptor (beta chain) stems from a study of blood T cell repertoires in COVID-19 (dated by TCRdb to about 2020). With respect to the entire study: Samples covering the acute and convalescent phases of COVID-19 were provided by collaborators in the United States, Italy and Spain. Where available, HLA class I and class II types were taken from metadata supplied by the sample provider and were not determined by assay-based typing. The samples were drawn from the first 160 participants of the ongoing ImmuneRACE study and from 1,254 subjects provided by 6 global collaborators. The dataset comprised deeply sampled blood TCRbeta repertoires from subjects exposed to, actively infected with, or recovered from COVID-19. The repertoires were released in a freely available public database meant as a resource for research on the immune response to SARS-CoV-2. The prospective study material was composed of cDNA or gDNA derived from T cells, B-cell-depleted T cells, or PBMCs. Sample metadata almost always included a de-identified subject ID, COVID-19 status, age in years and sex.

TCRbeta CDR3 regions were amplified from genomic DNA using the immunoSEQ Assay, a bias-controlled multiplex PCR. In the paper's pipeline: Nucleated cell counts per sample were estimated from amplification of reference gene primers within the assay. Sequence reads were collapsed and filtered to measure the absolute abundance of every unique TCRbeta CDR3 rearrangement. For each sample, productive Simpson clonality was calculated as the square root of Simpson's diversity index over productive rearrangements. TCRdb took over this immuneACCESS table, retaining in-frame rearrangements with V and J assigned. Such tables are incomplete; in checked studies, under half of the missing clones stem from an unresolved V gene, and the remainder is unexplained. The DNA was the basis for D and trimming; V, J and clone size are from that table. Counted in this sample were approximately 440,000 clones; about nine tenths of them appeared once. The ten largest clones take up 0.7% of the sample.

This clone occurred a few times. Its antigen remains undetermined. The record has no base qualities; no much larger clone is one base away. Results and caveats for the whole study, not just this receptor: The quantity of clinical and demographic metadata differed by source and by participant and was supplied without curation.

In the prospective study, participants were about 18 to 95 years old, resided in about 25 geographic areas of the United States, and were enrolled through a virtual design. In the prospective study, participants were assigned to cohorts based on the clinical history participants reported in a screening survey and a study questionnaire. Recovered participants in ImmuneRACE Cohort 3 were defined as having two consecutive negative NP/OP PCR tests, clearance from a healthcare professional, or resolution of symptoms. Each participant in the prospective study had whole blood, serum and a nasopharyngeal or oropharyngeal swab collected by mobile phlebotomists. Additional blood draws and questionnaires over an approximately 2-month period could optionally be provided by prospective study participants. Before DNA extraction, blood samples from the prospective study were shipped at room temperature or frozen.

The TCR sequence derives from a woman aged 18-29 years who had recovered from COVID-19. The sample was PBMCs or T cells enriched from blood (not recorded which).

In nucleotides, the sequence is TGCGCCAGCAGCCCCTGGGCGGGCGATGGCTACACCTTC. The encoded protein is CASSPWAGDGYTF. This sequence uses TRBV5-1 and TRBJ1-2; no D gene call is confident. CDR1 and CDR2, looked up from the germline V gene, are SGHRS and YFSETQ. The CDR3 runs 13 residues from the cysteine to the phenylalanine. Only the CDR3 part of the read is kept: 39 bases, read in frame from the first base. The trim is 4 bases for V and 6 bases for J, with a gap of 13 bases between the germline ends.